These T cell receptor beta chains were read from a single sample in a study of CD8+CD57+ T cells in acquired aplastic anemia. A single record per CDR3 protein comes from TCRdb applying MiXCR to the reads. The sample includes about 190,000 distinct CDR3 sequences, roughly half of them seen just once. The sample was sorted CD4+, CD8+, or CD8+CD57+ T cells (not recorded which) from PBMCs. The receptors derive from a human donor in good health, serving as a control. Both conserved end residues are part of each CDR3. The D gene is left open where the match is weak. Clone size is shown for a subset of rows, as once, few, many or a class of expanded clone.

D gene	V gene	J gene	clone size	CDR3 DNA	CDR3 protein
TRBD1	TRBV7-9	TRBJ2-7	.	TGTGCCAGCAGCCCACCGGGACAGGGTGCGGACGAGCAGTACTTC	CASSPPGQGADEQYF
TRBD2	TRBV11-3	TRBJ2-1	.	TGTGCCAGCAGCTTAAGCGGACGGGGGGGCCAAGATGAGCAGTTCTTC	CASSLSGRGGQDEQFF
.	TRBV20-1	TRBJ2-7	.	TGCAGTGCTAGAGATAGCCAGGGAAGTTCCTACGAGCAGTACTTC	CSARDSQGSSYEQYF
TRBD2	TRBV15	TRBJ2-3	.	TGTGCCACCAGCAGAGGTCGGCGGGGGGCCACGGATACGCAGTATTTT	CATSRGRRGATDTQYF
.	TRBV10-2	TRBJ1-5	many	TGCGCCAGCAGTGGGGGGGGACATAATCAGCCCCAGCATTTT	CASSGGGHNQPQHF
TRBD2	TRBV29-1	TRBJ2-7	.	TGCAGCGTTTCGAAGGGAGGGTACGAGCAGTACTTC	CSVSKGGYEQYF
TRBD2	TRBV7-9	TRBJ2-4	.	TGTGCCAGCAGCTTCCGACTAGCGAAGAGACCCAGTACTACCAAAAACATTCAGTACTTC	CASSFRLAKRPSTTKNIQYF
.	TRBV6-1	TRBJ1-1	few	TGTGCCAGCAGTGAGGGAAGTAACACTGAAGCTTTCTTT	CASSEGSNTEAFF
.	TRBV7-8	TRBJ2-1	.	TGTGCCAGCAGCTTACCAGGATCCTACAATGAGCAGTTCTTC	CASSLPGSYNEQFF
TRBD1	TRBV2	TRBJ1-5	once	TGTGCCAGCAGCCACAGGGGTTTGGGTCAAGGCCATCAGCCCCAGCATTTT	CASSHRGLGQGHQPQHF
.	TRBV5-4	TRBJ2-7	.	TGTGCCAGCAGCCGGGACATGACCTACGAGCAGTACTTC	CASSRDMTYEQYF
.	TRBV19	TRBJ2-3	many	TGTGCCAGTAGTATCAGTGGATCCCTAGATACGCAGTATTTT	CASSISGSLDTQYF
.	TRBV15	TRBJ1-3	.	TGTGCCACCAGCCCGGCAGCTGGAAACACCATATATTTT	CATSPAAGNTIYF
.	TRBV6-4	TRBJ2-2	.	TGTGCCAGCAGGGACAACACCGGGGAGCTGTTTTTT	CASRDNTGELFF
TRBD1	TRBV4-2	TRBJ1-3	.	TGTGCCAGCAGCCAGAGACAGGGGGACGGAAACACCATATATTTT	CASSQRQGDGNTIYF
TRBD1	TRBV7-8	TRBJ1-6	few	TGTGCCAGCAGCTTAGGTGGACAGGGGAATTCACCCCTCCACTTT	CASSLGGQGNSPLHF
.	TRBV28	TRBJ2-1	few	TGTGCCGGCAGGACAGCCTACAATGAGCAGTTCTTC	CAGRTAYNEQFF